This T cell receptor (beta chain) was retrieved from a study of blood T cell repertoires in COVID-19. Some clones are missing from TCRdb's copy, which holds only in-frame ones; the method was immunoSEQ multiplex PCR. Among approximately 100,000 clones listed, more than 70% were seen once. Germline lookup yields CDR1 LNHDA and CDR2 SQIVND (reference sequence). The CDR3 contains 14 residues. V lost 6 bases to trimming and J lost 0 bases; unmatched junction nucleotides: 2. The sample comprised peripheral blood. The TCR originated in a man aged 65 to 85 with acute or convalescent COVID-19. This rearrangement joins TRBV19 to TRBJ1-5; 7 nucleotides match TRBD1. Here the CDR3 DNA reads TGTGCCAGTAGGACAGGGTATAGCAATCAGCCCCAGCATTTT. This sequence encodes CASRTGYSNQPQHF.